This T cell receptor (beta chain) was sequenced during a study of response to subunit inactivated influenza vaccine. Using its own MiXCR run on the RT-PCR reads, TCRdb lists one record per CDR3 protein. The table records around 710,000 distinct CDR3 sequences, roughly 13% of them present only once. V lost 0 bases and J 2 bases, leaving 11 bases between the germline ends. CDR3 size: 15 residues. Germline CDR1 SGHDN, CDR2 FVKESK. The sample holds a few counts of this clonotype. The antigen is not known. Study findings and constraints: Only a handful of new T cells, the authors suggested, are recruited with each seasonal influenza vaccination.

The receptor was isolated from a man aged 50 to 60 who received an inactivated influenza vaccine. The sequencing used PBMCs from blood, collected 14 days before vaccination. The chain uses TRBV14 and TRBJ2-7; no definite D call. The CDR3 region has the DNA TGTGCCAGCAGCCAAGATTCCGGCAGAACCTACGAGCAGTACTTC. Its protein is CASSQDSGRTYEQYF. The whole variable domain, filled in from reference TRBV14 and TRBJ2-7, reads EAGVTQFPSHSVIEKGQTVTLRCDPISGHDNLYWYRRVMGKEIKFLLHFVKESKQDESGMPNNRFLAERTGGTYSTLKVQPAELEDSGVYFCASSQDSGRTYEQYFGPGTRLTVT.